One sample yielded the 23 T cell receptor beta chains listed below, sequenced in a study of OX40 agonist ivuxolimab in advanced cancers. Libraries were prepared by immunoSEQ multiplex PCR; TCRdb keeps only in-frame clonotypes and omits some of them. The repertoire consists of 40,000 to 45,000 clones, with about 91% occurring once and the leading ten covering about 30%. The sample consisted of CD4+ or CD8+ T cells sorted from blood, taken in a trial of the OX40 agonist ivuxolimab. These receptors came from an adult with an advanced solid tumor such as melanoma, head and neck, liver or kidney cancer.

The rearrangement joins TRBV25-1 to TRBJ2-5; TRBD2 might be the D (5 bases). Germline values: CDR1 MGHDK, CDR2 SYGVNS. The length of the CDR3 is 14 residues. Trimming cost V 2 bases and J 5 bases, with 12 bases left between them. The CDR3 sequence is CASSETGMGETQYF. The CDR3 region has the DNA TGTGCCAGCAGTGAAACGGGAATGGGGGAGACCCAGTACTTC.

V gene TRBV6-5 combines with J gene TRBJ2-1; D gene ambiguous. The V and J ends lost 0 bases and 0 bases respectively, with 6 bases between them. The germline V gene has CDR1 MNHEY and CDR2 SVGAGI. This CDR3 has 15 amino acids. The CDR3 DNA reads TGTGCCAGCAGTTACTCAGGGCGCTCCTACAATGAGCAGTTCTTC. It translates to CASSYSGRSYNEQFF.

The rearrangement uses TRBV6-6 and TRBJ2-7; D remains unclear. The CDR3 covers 12 residues. The V end lost 4 bases, the J end lost 3 bases, and 7 bases lay between the germline ends. The germline CDR1 and CDR2 sequences are MNHNY and SVGAGI (reference sequence). Here the CDR3 DNA reads TGTGCCAGCAGTTTCCCTGGCTACGAGCAGTACTTC. Amino acids: CASSFPGYEQYF.

The J gene is TRBJ1-2, the V gene TRBV9, with TRBD1 matching over 7 bases. Germline-derived CDR1 and CDR2 are SGDLS and YYNGEE. The CDR3 is 14 amino acids. Trimming at V came to 3 bases and at J to 3 bases, leaving 5 bases not matched to a gene. The CDR3 sequence: CASSAGRGDYGYTF. The CDR3 DNA sequence: TGTGCCAGCAGCGCAGGCAGGGGGGACTATGGCTACACCTTC.

J is TRBJ1-5 and V is TRBV7-8; 9 bases align to TRBD1. Germline V lookup: CDR1 SGHVS, CDR2 FQNEAQ. The CDR3 runs to 13 residues. The V segment lost 5 bases and the J segment 4 bases; nucleotides outside the gene matches: 0. CDR3 loop: CASSGQGNQPQHF. The DNA for the CDR3 is TGTGCCAGCAGCGGACAGGGGAATCAGCCCCAGCATTTT.

The chain combines TRBV9 with TRBJ2-1; TRBD2 matches 7 bases. Trimming cost V 0 bases and J 1 base; bases outside gene matches: 7. The germline V gene has CDR1 SGDLS and CDR2 YYNGEE. This CDR3 is 17 amino acids long. CDR3 nucleotides: TGTGCCAGCAGCGTAGGTGAGGGAGGGCCTTCCTACAATGAGCAGTTCTTC. This gives the protein CASSVGEGGPSYNEQFF.

The V gene is TRBV21-1, the J gene TRBJ1-6. TRBV21-1 is assigned pseudogene status. The CDR3 spans 12 residues. CDR3 nucleotide sequence: TGTGCCAGCAGCAAAAGGGGGGCACCCCTCCACTTT. The encoded protein is CASSKRGAPLHF.

The rearrangement joins TRBV7-3 to TRBJ2-5; tentatively, D is TRBD1 (6 bases). In germline, CDR1 is SGHTA, CDR2 FQGTGA. There are 13 residues in the CDR3. The ends were cut back, 4 bases at V and 5 bases at J, with 11 bases in the middle. CDR3: CASSSNQGETQYF. For the CDR3, the DNA is TGTGCCAGCAGCTCAAACCAGGGGGAGACCCAGTACTTC.

This chain connects TRBV6-1 to TRBJ2-5; no reliable D call. This CDR3 spans 14 amino acids. Deletions cut 3 bases from V and 2 bases from J, with 10 bases between. In germline, CDR1 is MNHNS, CDR2 SASEGT. For the CDR3, the DNA is TGTGCCAGCAGTGAGGGGTGGTTGCAAGAGACCCAGTACTTC. Translating gives CASSEGWLQETQYF.

This rearrangement joins TRBV27 to TRBJ2-7, with 9 bases lining up with TRBD1. V lost 6 bases, J lost 3 bases, and 6 bases stayed unmatched. Germline V lookup: CDR1 MNHEY, CDR2 SMNVEV (reference sequence). The length of the CDR3 is 14 residues. The CDR3 loop reads CASSPGTGIYEQYF. The CDR3 nucleotides are TGTGCCAGCAGCCCTGGGACAGGGATCTACGAGCAGTACTTC.

V gene TRBV9 combines with J gene TRBJ2-3; D not resolved. CDR1 is SGDLS, CDR2 YYNGEE, per germline. The CDR3 contains 14 residues. V lost 4 bases and J 4 bases, leaving 13 bases between the germline ends. The CDR3 DNA reads TGTGCCAGCAGCCCCTGGCAGGCATCAGATACGCAGTATTTT. Translating it yields CASSPWQASDTQYF.

This chain connects TRBV7-8 to TRBJ2-7; 7 positions agree with TRBD1. The V and J ends lost 5 bases and 3 bases, in that order; junction bases with no gene match: 7. This CDR3 is 14 amino acids long. Germline CDR1 and CDR2: SGHVS and FQNEAQ. The CDR3 sequence is CASSPRDRSYEQYF. DNA of the CDR3: TGTGCCAGCAGCCCCCGGGACAGAAGCTACGAGCAGTACTTC.

V is TRBV4-1 and J is TRBJ2-1; D is undetermined. Germline V gene sequence: CDR1 MGHRA, CDR2 YSYEKL. Between the trimmed V and J ends, which lost 0 bases and 0 bases, there was a span of 3 bases. This CDR3 is built from 14 residues. As DNA, the CDR3 is TGCGCCAGCAGCCAAGATCCCTCCTACAATGAGCAGTTCTTC. It yields the protein CASSQDPSYNEQFF.

The V gene is TRBV6-1, the J gene TRBJ2-7, with TRBD1 identical over 9 bases. Trimming at V came to 6 bases and at J to 1 base, leaving 7 bases not matched to a gene. The germline gives CDR1 MNHNS, CDR2 SASEGT. The CDR3 consists of 15 residues. CDR3 protein: CASRSGTGISYEQYF. CDR3 in DNA: TGTGCCAGCAGATCCGGGACAGGGATTTCCTACGAGCAGTACTTC.

In the case of this clone: This same CDR3 is encoded by further DNA sequences in the sample. The V and J genes are TRBV27 and TRBJ2-1; D is ambiguous. CDR1 is MNHEY, CDR2 SMNVEV, per germline (reference sequence). The germline V and J ends were trimmed by 5 bases and 7 bases, with 6 bases remaining between them. This CDR3 comprises 11 residues. The CDR3 DNA reads as TGTGCCAGCAGTCTCGGGAATGAGCAGTTCTTC. Its protein is CASSLGNEQFF.

This chain connects TRBV7-9 to TRBJ1-2; TRBD1 might be the D (5 bases). Germline V gives CDR1 SEHNR, CDR2 FQNEAQ (reference sequence). The CDR3 has 14 amino acids. V shed 4 bases and J shed 5 bases, with 14 bases lying between them. CDR3 residues: CASSSGAIGYGYTF. In DNA, the CDR3 is TGTGCCAGCAGCTCCGGGGCCATTGGGTATGGCTACACCTTC.

V is TRBV7-3 and J is TRBJ1-3; 7 positions match TRBD1. J lost 3 bases, V lost 5 bases, and 7 bases had no gene match. The CDR3 runs to 15 residues. Germline CDR1 reads SGHTA; CDR2 reads FQGTGA. The CDR3 region has the DNA TGTGCCAGCAGCCTATCAGGGGGGTATGGAAACACCATATATTTT. Translating gives CASSLSGGYGNTIYF.

This clone has more than one count but fewer than ten. The rearrangement uses TRBV4-2 and TRBJ1-1, with D unresolved. The length of the CDR3 is 13 residues. Trimming pared 3 bases from V and 5 bases from J, leaving 10 bases between. Germline V lookup: CDR1 LGHNA, CDR2 YNFKEQ. In nucleotides, the CDR3 is TGTGCCAGCAGCCATTCGTGGGAGACTGAAGCTTTCTTT. Residues: CASSHSWETEAFF.

The rearrangement uses TRBV6-5 and TRBJ1-2; D ambiguous. The germline CDR1 and CDR2 sequences are MNHEY and SVGAGI. The length of the CDR3 is 14 residues. V dropped 2 bases and J dropped 4 bases, with 11 bases sitting between them. The CDR3, as DNA: TGTGCCAGCAGTTACGATCCCCTCTTCTATGGCTACACCTTC. Translating it yields CASSYDPLFYGYTF.

The chain is built from TRBV29-1 and TRBJ2-1; 8 positions match TRBD2. The V gene's germline CDR1 is SQVTM and CDR2 ANQGSEA. The CDR3 consists of 16 residues. V was clipped by 6 bases and J by 5 bases; unmatched bases: 15. CDR3 DNA: TGCAGCGTAGAACTACTAGCGGACCCATGGGACAATGAGCAGTTCTTC. Its translation is CSVELLADPWDNEQFF.

The chain is built from TRBV30 and TRBJ2-7; D uncertain. V lost 0 bases and J lost 6, with 12 bases in between. Germline CDR1 and CDR2: GTSNPN and SVGIG (reference sequence). The CDR3 length is 13 residues. For the CDR3, the DNA is TGTGCCTGGAGTGTACTGGCTAGTCGCGAGCAGTACTTC. This encodes CAWSVLASREQYF.

The V call is TRBV5-5, the J call TRBJ2-1, with 8 nucleotides matching TRBD2. V lost 0 bases to trimming and J lost 2 bases; unmatched junction nucleotides: 4. This CDR3 region has 16 residues. Germline CDR1 SGHKS, CDR2 YYEKEE (reference sequence). The CDR3 coding sequence is TGTGCCAGCAGCTTGGTCGTCGGGAGGGCCTACAATGAGCAGTTCTTC. The encoded protein is CASSLVVGRAYNEQFF.

The chain employs TRBV2 and TRBJ2-7; no firm D call. The CDR3 runs to 13 residues. The ends were cut back, 5 bases at V and 0 bases at J, with 8 bases in the middle. Germline loops: CDR1 SNHLY, CDR2 FYNNEI. In DNA form, the CDR3 reads TGTGCCAGCAGTCGCCCAGGCTCCTACGAGCAGTACTTC. Its protein is CASSRPGSYEQYF.